The source of this T cell receptor (beta chain) is a study of identical twins. This clonotype was recorded at least ten times. CDR1 SGHRS and CDR2 YFSETQ come from the germline V gene. Trimming took 0 bases from V and 0 from J, leaving 7 bases between them. The CDR3 is 15 amino acids. TCRdb ran MiXCR on the 5' RACE reads and lists one entry per CDR3 protein. The sample lists around 280,000 distinct CDR3 sequences; roughly 8.6% were seen once. These same data were also listed under a study on yellow fever vaccine responses in identical twins.

The sequence came from a woman between 18 and 29 years old in good health. Source material: memory (CD45RO+) T cells sorted from blood. The rearrangement joins TRBV5-1 to TRBJ2-1; D gene unclear. CDR3 sequence (DNA): TGCGCCAGCAGCTTGGCGGCTAACTCCTACAATGAGCAGTTCTTC. It encodes CASSLAANSYNEQFF.